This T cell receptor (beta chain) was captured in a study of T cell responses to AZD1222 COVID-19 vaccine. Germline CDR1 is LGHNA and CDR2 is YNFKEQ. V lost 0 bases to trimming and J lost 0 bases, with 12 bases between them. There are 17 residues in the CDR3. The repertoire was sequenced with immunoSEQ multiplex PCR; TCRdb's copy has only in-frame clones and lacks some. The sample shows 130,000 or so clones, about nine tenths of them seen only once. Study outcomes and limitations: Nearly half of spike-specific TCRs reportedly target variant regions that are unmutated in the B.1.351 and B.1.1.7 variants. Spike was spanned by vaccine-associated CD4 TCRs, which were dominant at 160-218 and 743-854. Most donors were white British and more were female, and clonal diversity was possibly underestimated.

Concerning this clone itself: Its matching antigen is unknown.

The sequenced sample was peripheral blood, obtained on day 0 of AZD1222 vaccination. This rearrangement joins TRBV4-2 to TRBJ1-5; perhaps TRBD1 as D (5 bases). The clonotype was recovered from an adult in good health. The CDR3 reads CASSQDRGIYSNQPQHF. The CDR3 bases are TGTGCCAGCAGCCAAGATCGGGGGATTTATAGCAATCAGCCCCAGCATTTT.